This T cell receptor (beta chain) was sequenced during a study of T cells in Graves' hyperthyroidism and ophthalmopathy. The PBMCs studied were ones that came from about 10 ml fresh peripheral blood. This clonotype was observed many times. Amplification targeted TCR beta CDR3 regions from RNA transcripts. An initial round of RT-PCR targeting the TCR CDR3 relied on the HTBI primer set. One entry per CDR3 protein results from TCRdb running MiXCR on the multiplex PCR reads. The profile shows 300,000 or so distinct CDR3 sequences, approximately 17% of them singletons. This CDR3 is built from 15 residues. V dropped 1 base and J dropped 0 bases, with 7 bases sitting between them. Germline values: CDR1 SGHTA, CDR2 FQGNSA.

This sequence originates from a woman aged 55-69 years with Graves' ophthalmopathy. The sample taken for sequencing was blood. V usage is TRBV7-2 and J usage is TRBJ2-4, with D unresolved. This CDR3 is CASSLVPTAKNIQYF. DNA for the CDR3: TGTGCCAGCAGCTTAGTACCTACAGCCAAAAACATTCAGTACTTC.